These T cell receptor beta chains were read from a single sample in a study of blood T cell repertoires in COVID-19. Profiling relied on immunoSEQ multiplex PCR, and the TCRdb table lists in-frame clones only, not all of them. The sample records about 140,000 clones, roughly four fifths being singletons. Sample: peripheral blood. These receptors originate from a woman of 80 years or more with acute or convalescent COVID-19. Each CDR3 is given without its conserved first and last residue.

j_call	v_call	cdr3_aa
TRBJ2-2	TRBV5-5	ASSYPGNGELF
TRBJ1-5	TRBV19	ASSGTVNSNQPQH
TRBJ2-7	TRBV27	ASSSGTSGAWSYEQY
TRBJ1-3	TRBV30	ACASGGGSITIY
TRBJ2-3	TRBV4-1	ASSQVLLLAKVADTQY
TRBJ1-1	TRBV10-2	ASSGFSGQGFSRREAF
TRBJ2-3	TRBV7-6	ASSPRSGPSDTQY
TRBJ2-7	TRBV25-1	ASSERREPYEQY
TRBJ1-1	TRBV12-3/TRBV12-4	ASRTPGGEAF
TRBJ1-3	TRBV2	ATRGGALQGNTIY
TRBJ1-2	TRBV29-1	SLGQGNYGYT
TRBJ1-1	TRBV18	ASSPGGGGRITEAF
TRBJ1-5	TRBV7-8	ASSALGTGIQPQH
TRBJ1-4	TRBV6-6	ASSRPGTGALPLKLF
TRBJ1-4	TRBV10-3	AISESRYMPRGEKLF
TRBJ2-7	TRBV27	ASSLSHGHAPYEQY
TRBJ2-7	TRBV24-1	ATTQGPRHEQY
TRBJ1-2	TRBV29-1	SVDLAGSNYGYT
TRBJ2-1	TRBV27	ASRQIFSYNEQF
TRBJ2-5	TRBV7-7	ASSPVSGSEETQY
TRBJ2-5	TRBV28	ASSRPGGETQY
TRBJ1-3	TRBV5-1	ASSKTGVGYSGNTIY
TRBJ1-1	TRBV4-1	ASSQARTGFGEAF
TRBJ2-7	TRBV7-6	ASSFRGGEYEQY